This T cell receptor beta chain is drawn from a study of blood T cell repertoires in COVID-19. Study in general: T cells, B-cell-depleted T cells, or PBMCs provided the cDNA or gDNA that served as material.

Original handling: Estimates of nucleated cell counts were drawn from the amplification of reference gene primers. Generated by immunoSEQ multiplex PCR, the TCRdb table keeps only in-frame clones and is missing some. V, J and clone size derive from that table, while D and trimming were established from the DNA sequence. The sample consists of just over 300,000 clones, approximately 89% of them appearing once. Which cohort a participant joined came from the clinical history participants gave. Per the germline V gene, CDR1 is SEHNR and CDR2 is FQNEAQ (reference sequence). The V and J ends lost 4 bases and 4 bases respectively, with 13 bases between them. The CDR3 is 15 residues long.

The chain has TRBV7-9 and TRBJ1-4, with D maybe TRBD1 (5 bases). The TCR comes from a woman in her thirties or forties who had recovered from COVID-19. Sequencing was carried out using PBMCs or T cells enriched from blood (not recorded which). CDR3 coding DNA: TGTGCCAGCAGCTGGGGGACTAGCCTTAATGAAAAACTGTTTTTT. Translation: CASSWGTSLNEKLFF.